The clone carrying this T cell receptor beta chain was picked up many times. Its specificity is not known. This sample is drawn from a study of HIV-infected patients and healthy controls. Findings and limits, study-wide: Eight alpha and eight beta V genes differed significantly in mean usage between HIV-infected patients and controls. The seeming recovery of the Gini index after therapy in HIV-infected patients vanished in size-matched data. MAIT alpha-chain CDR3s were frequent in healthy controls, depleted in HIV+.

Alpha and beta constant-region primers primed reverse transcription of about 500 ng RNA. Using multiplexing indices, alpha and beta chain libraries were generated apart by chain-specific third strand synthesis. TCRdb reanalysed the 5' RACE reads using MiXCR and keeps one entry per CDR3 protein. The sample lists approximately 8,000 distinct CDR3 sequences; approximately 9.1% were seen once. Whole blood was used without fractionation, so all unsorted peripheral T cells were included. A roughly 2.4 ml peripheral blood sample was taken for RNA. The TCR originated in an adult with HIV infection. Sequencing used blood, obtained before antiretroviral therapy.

The CDR3 region is CASSLVGYEQYF. The DNA of the CDR3 is TGTGCCAGCAGTTTAGTGGGCTACGAGCAGTACTTC. The V and J genes are TRBV28 and TRBJ2-7, with D hard to call. This CDR3 contains 12 residues. CDR1 and CDR2 from the germline V gene are MDHEN and SYDVKM. V lost 2 bases to trimming and J lost 3 bases, with 5 bases between them.